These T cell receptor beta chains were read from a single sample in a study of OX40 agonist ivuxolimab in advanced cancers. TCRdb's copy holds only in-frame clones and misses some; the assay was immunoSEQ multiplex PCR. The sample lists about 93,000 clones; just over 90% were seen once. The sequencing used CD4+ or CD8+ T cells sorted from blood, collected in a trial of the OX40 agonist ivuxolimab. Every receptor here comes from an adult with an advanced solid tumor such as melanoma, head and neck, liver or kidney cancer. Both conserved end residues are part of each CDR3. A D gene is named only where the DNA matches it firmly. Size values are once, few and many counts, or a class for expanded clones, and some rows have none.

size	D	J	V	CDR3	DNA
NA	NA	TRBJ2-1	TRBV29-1	CSVEDSSSRQFF	TGCAGCGTTGAAGATTCTAGCTCTCGGCAGTTCTTC
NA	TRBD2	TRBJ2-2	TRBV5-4	CASSLGLAGDGTGEPFF	TGTGCCAGCAGCTTGGGGCTAGCGGGAGATGGCACCGGGGAGCCGTTTTTT
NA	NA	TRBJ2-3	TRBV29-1	CSVPVGHSDTQYF	TGCAGCGTTCCGGTGGGTCATTCAGATACGCAGTATTTT
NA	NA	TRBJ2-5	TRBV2	CASSVGGGKTQYF	TGTGCCAGCAGTGTGGGAGGGGGCAAGACCCAGTACTTC
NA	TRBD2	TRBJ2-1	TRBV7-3	CASSPSSGGALNEQFF	TGTGCCAGCAGCCCCTCTAGCGGGGGGGCATTAAATGAGCAGTTCTTC
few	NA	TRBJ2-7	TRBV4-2	CASSQDNLSYEQYF	TGTGCCAGCAGCCAAGATAATCTCTCCTACGAGCAGTACTTC
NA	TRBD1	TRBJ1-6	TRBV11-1	CASSFGTVNSPLHF	TGTGCCAGCAGCTTCGGGACAGTTAATTCACCCCTCCACTTT
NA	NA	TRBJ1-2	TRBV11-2	CASSLDGGSASYGYTF	TGTGCCAGCAGCTTAGATGGGGGCAGCGCGAGCTATGGCTACACCTTC
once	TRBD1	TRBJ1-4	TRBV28	CASSYPGQGNEKLFF	TGTGCCAGCAGTTATCCGGGACAGGGTAATGAAAAACTGTTTTTT
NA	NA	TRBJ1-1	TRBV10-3	CAIRTQRGGNTEAFF	TGTGCCATCAGAACTCAACGGGGGGGGAACACTGAAGCTTTCTTT
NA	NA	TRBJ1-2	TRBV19	CASSSNQGSGLSGYTF	TGTGCCAGTAGTTCCAATCAGGGATCCGGATTGTCTGGCTACACCTTC
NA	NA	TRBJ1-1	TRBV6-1	CASTEGGENTEAFF	TGTGCCAGCACCGAAGGGGGAGAGAACACTGAAGCTTTCTTT
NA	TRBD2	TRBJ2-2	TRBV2	CASSEVPAGETGELFF	TGTGCCAGCAGTGAGGTTCCAGCGGGGGAGACCGGGGAGCTGTTTTTT
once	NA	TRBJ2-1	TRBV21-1	CASSIDPYERSSYNEQFF	TGTGCCAGCAGCATCGACCCGTACGAGCGGAGCTCCTACAATGAGCAGTTCTTC
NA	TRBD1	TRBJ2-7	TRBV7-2	CASRQPGQGGYEQYF	TGTGCCAGCAGGCAACCGGGACAGGGGGGCTACGAGCAGTACTTC
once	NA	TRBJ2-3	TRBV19	CASRYFYTQYF	TGTGCCAGTCGCTACTTTTATACGCAGTATTTT
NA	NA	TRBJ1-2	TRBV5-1	CASSLAGLGNYGYTF	TGCGCCAGCAGCTTGGCGGGACTTGGGAACTATGGCTACACCTTC
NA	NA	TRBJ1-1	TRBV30	CAWSPDGQNTEAFF	TGTGCCTGGAGTCCTGATGGGCAGAACACTGAAGCTTTCTTT
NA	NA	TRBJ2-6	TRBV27	CASSSLTLTAKSGANVLTF	TGTGCCAGCAGTTCCCTAACCCTGACAGCGAAATCTGGGGCCAACGTCCTGACTTTC
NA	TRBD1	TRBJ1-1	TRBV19	CASSGGQVNTEAFF	TGTGCCAGCAGTGGGGGACAGGTGAACACTGAAGCTTTCTTT
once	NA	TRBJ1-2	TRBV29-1	CSVEGGLDGYTF	TGCAGCGTTGAAGGGGGGCTGGATGGCTACACCTTC
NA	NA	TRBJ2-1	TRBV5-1	CASSSAGTRNEQFF	TGCGCCAGCAGCTCTGCCGGGACTCGGAATGAGCAGTTCTTC
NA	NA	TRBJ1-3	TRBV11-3	CASSLVLGPPSGNTIYF	TGTGCCAGCAGCTTAGTCCTGGGGCCGCCATCTGGAAACACCATATATTTT
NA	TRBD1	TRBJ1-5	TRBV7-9	CASRVGRGRSGNQPQHF	TGTGCCAGCAGGGTAGGCAGGGGGAGATCGGGCAATCAGCCCCAGCATTTT
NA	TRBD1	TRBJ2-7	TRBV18	CASSRVRGQGTHEQYF	TGTGCCAGCTCACGGGTCAGGGGGCAGGGGACCCACGAGCAGTACTTC
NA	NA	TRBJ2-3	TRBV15	CATSRDLQGGSDTQYF	TGTGCCACCAGCAGAGATCTGCAGGGTGGGTCAGATACGCAGTATTTT
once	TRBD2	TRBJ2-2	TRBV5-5	CASSVGLAVGELFF	TGTGCCAGCAGCGTGGGACTAGCCGTCGGGGAGCTGTTTTTT
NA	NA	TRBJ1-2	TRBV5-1	CASSLGLRANYGYTF	TGCGCCAGCAGCTTGGGTCTCAGAGCTAACTATGGCTACACCTTC
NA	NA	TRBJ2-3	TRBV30	CAWSAREHGTQYF	TGTGCCTGGAGTGCTCGGGAGCACGGGACGCAGTATTTT
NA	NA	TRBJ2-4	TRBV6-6	CASSVQPNIQYF	TGTGCCAGCAGTGTACAGCCAAACATTCAGTACTTC
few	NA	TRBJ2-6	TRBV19	CASSPLGSGANVLTF	TGTGCCAGTAGTCCCCTAGGTAGTGGGGCCAACGTCCTGACTTTC